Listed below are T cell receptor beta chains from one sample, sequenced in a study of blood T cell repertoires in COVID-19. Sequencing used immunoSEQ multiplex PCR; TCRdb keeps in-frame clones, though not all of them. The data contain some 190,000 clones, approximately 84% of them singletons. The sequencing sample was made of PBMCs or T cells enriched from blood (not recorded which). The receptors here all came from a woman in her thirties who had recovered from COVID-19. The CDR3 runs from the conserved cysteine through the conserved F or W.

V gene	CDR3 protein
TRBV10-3	CAGRDRGGNTIYF
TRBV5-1	CASSLAQGAGGYTF
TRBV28	CASSLEQSYGYTF
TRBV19	CASSIEGNTEAFF
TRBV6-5	CASSPGLAVKTQYF
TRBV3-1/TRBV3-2	CASSQVAGGPNEQFF
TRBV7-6	CASSIGTPKNSPLHF
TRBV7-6	CASSSVLPTGAPLESTIYF
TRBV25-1	CASSIGRGSYNSPLHF
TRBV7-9	CASSLVGTSGYEQYF
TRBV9	CASSVGQGGHNEQFF
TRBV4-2	CASSQTFSGTGRTGELFF
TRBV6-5	CANSRQGLNTEAFF
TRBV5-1	CATLVFGQLFFLHF
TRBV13	CASSLDREYTGELFF
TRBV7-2	CASRGGGDSIGNEQFF
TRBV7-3	CASSPHGSGKYNEQFF
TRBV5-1	CASRVGPNQPQHF
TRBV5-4	CASIRMGEASYEQYF
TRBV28	CASSLNTGGRRQPQHF
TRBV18	CASSPGQRYNEQFF
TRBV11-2	CASSFNPDRKTEAFF
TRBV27	CASSSRTSGRSKGSYNEQFF
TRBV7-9	CASSLEPEYEQYF
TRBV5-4	CASSYQDLNGYTF
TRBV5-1	CASSLASGSSTGELFF
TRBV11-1	CASSLGQGAQVTEAFF
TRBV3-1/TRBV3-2	CASRGVYGYTF
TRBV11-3	CASSSRREMNTEAFF
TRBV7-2	CASSSPTRYSYEQYF
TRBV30	CAWSSGRANEQFF
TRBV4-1	CASSQGGNEQFF
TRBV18	CASSPLLQGPNTGELFF
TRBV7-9	CASSSRWAGENNEQFF
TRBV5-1	CASSFWNRGHEAFF
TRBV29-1	CSVGTGTYNEQFF
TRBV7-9	CASSLAGQKGGEQFF
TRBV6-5	CATAGFRGVTEAFF